The clone carrying this TCR beta chain has only a few counts. Its target is not known. Every TCR beta cDNA library bore unique molecular identifiers. Each CDR3 protein is one row after TCRdb ran MiXCR on the PCR reads. The repertoire holds 430,000 or so distinct CDR3 sequences, with 30% to 45% as singletons. This record belongs to a study of post-analysis software for immune sequencing data. Findings of the study overall: Normalized Chao1 diversity in multiple sclerosis patients fell significantly below that of controls.

This receptor was obtained from a girl aged 2-10 years with multiple sclerosis. The sample was blood.

DNA of the CDR3: TGTGCCAGCAGCAACCCGGGACAGGGGGTGTTAGATACGCAGTATTTT. Amino acid sequence: CASSNPGQGVLDTQYF. The chain has TRBV12-1 and TRBJ2-3; the D call TRBD1 from the table was never checked on the DNA. TRBV12-1 is noted as a pseudogene. The CDR3 is made up of 16 amino acids.